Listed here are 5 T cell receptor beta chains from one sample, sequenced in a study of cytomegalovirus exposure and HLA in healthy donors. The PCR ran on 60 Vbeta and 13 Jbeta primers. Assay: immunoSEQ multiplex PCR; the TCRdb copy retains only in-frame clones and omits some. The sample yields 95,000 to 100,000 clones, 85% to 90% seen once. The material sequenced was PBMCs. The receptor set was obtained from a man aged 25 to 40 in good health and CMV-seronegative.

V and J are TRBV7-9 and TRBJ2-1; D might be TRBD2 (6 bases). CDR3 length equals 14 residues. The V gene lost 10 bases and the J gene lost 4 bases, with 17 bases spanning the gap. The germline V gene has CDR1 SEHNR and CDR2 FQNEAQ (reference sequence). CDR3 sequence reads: CATDSGSGYNEQFF. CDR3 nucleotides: TGTGCCACCGACTCCGGAAGCGGGTACAATGAGCAGTTCTTC. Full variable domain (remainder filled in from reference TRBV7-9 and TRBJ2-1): DTGVSQNPRHKITKRGQNVTFRCDPISEHNRLYWYRQTLGQGPEFLTYFQNEAQLEKSRLLSDRFSAERPKGSFSTLEIQRTEQGDSAMYLCATDSGSGYNEQFFGPGTRLTVL.

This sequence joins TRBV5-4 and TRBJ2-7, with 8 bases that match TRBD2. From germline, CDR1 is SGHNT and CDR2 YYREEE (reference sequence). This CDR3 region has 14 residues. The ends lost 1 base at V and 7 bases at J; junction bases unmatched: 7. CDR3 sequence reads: CASSLLAGGREQYF. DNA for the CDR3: TGTGCCAGCAGCTTGTTGGCGGGAGGTAGGGAGCAGTACTTC.

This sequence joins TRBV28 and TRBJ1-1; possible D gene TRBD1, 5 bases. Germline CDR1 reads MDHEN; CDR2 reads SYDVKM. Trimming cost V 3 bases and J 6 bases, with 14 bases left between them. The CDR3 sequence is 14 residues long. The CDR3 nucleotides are TGTGCCAGCAGTTTTTTCAGGGTAGGTTCTGAAGCTTTCTTT. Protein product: CASSFFRVGSEAFF.

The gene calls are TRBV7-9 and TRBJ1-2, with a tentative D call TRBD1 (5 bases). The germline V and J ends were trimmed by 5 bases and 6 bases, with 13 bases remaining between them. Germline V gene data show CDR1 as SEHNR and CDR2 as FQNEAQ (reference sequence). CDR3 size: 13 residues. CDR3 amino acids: CASSPPGVDGYTF. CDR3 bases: TGTGCCAGCAGCCCGCCGGGGGTAGATGGCTACACCTTC.

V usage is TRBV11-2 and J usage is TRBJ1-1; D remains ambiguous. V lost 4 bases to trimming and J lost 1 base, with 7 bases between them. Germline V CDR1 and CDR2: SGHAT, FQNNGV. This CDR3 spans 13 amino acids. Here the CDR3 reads CASSYEGNTEAFF. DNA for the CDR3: TGTGCCAGCAGCTACGAGGGGAACACTGAAGCTTTCTTT.